Only a few counts were recorded for the clone carrying this TCR beta chain. The data were obtained in a study of HIV-infected patients and healthy controls. The CDR3 length is 15 residues. The V gene lost 0 bases and the J gene lost 2 bases, with 13 bases spanning the gap. Germline V gives CDR1 DFQATT, CDR2 SNEGSKA (reference sequence). TCRdb re-called the 5' RACE reads with MiXCR, one entry per CDR3 protein. Among 19,000 or so distinct CDR3 sequences, roughly a fifth were seen once, and the ten largest hold approximately 31%. The J gene is TRBJ1-2, the V gene TRBV20-1; D remains ambiguous. The TCR sequence derives from a human donor in good health. Sequencing was performed on CD8+ T cells from blood. CDR3 sequence (DNA): TGCAGTGCTAGAGATCCGGGCTTAGCCAACTATGGCTACACCTTC. Protein product: CSARDPGLANYGYTF.